These 30 T cell receptor beta chains share one sample of origin, sequenced in a study of PD-1 blockade in mismatch repair-deficient tumors. Only in-frame clones appear in the TCRdb table, and some are missing; sequencing was by immunoSEQ multiplex PCR. The repertoire consists of around 30,000 clones, with 80% occurring once and the leading ten covering more than 3%. The material sequenced was PBMCs, taken roughly 6 weeks after starting pembrolizumab. The origin of the receptors is an adult with mismatch repair-deficient cancer.

J is TRBJ2-5 and V is TRBV20-1; D remains ambiguous. The CDR3 is made up of 11 amino acids. V lost 2 bases and J lost 4, with 5 bases in between. Germline lookup yields CDR1 DFQATT and CDR2 SNEGSKA (reference sequence). CDR3 in amino acids: CSARIGETQYF. The CDR3 DNA follows: TGCAGTGCTAGAATCGGAGAGACCCAGTACTTC.

The V gene is TRBV7-2, the J gene TRBJ1-1; 7 nucleotides agree with TRBD1. Germline V lookup: CDR1 SGHTA, CDR2 FQGNSA. The CDR3 sequence is 14 residues long. V was pared by 5 bases and J by 2 bases, with 5 bases of the junction left unmatched. CDR3 residues: CASSAQGGNTEAFF. The CDR3 DNA is TGTGCCAGCAGCGCCCAGGGGGGTAACACTGAAGCTTTCTTT. Based on the CDR3 plus reference TRBV7-2 and TRBJ1-1, the full variable domain is GAGVSQSPSNKVTEKGKDVELRCDPISGHTALYWYRQSLGQGLEFLIYFQGNSAPDKSGLPSDRFSAERTGGSVSTLTIQRTQQEDSAVYLCASSAQGGNTEAFFGQGTRLTVV.

This chain links TRBV9 with TRBJ2-3, with 8 bases matching TRBD2. Per germline, CDR1 SGDLS and CDR2 YYNGEE. The CDR3 totals 12 residues. V lost 3 bases to trimming and J lost 9 bases; unmatched junction nucleotides: 3. The CDR3: CASSAGLDTQYF. CDR3 bases: TGTGCCAGCAGCGCGGGACTAGACACGCAGTATTTT.

This chain's CDR3 is CASSIVPGLSQPQHF. As DNA, the CDR3 is TGTGCCAGTAGTATAGTTCCCGGGTTGTCTCAGCCCCAGCATTTT. The chain combines TRBV19 with TRBJ1-5; D gene ambiguous. Germline CDR1 and CDR2: LNHDA and SQIVND (reference sequence). The CDR3 spans 15 residues. V lost 1 base to trimming and J lost 6 bases, with 13 bases between them.

The chain employs TRBV19 and TRBJ1-3; 7 bases are shared with TRBD1. The CDR3 is made up of 15 amino acids. The germline V gene encodes CDR1 LNHDA and CDR2 SQIVND (reference sequence). V lost 7 bases, J lost 2 bases, and 8 bases stayed unmatched. The CDR3 DNA follows: TGTGCCAGTAAACGGGACAGCTTTGCTGGAAACACCATATATTTT. Translating gives CASKRDSFAGNTIYF.

The J gene is TRBJ2-3, the V gene TRBV27; D remains unclear. The CDR3 runs 16 residues. Germline V CDR1 and CDR2: MNHEY, SMNVEV (reference sequence). The germline V and J ends were trimmed by 7 bases and 0 bases, with 17 bases remaining between them. CDR3 bases: TGTGCCAGCAAGGCATCAGGCATCGCTAGCACAGATACGCAGTATTTT. Translated, it gives CASKASGIASTDTQYF.

In this sample, this clone turned up once. The chain recombines TRBV5-1 with TRBJ2-2, with D unclear. Trimming removed 0 bases from V and 4 bases from J, with 7 bases in between. The length of the CDR3 is 14 residues. CDR1 and CDR2 from the germline V gene are SGHRS and YFSETQ. The CDR3 DNA reads as TGCGCCAGCAGCTTGGTCCCTAGCACCGGGGAGCTGTTTTTT. It is translated as CASSLVPSTGELFF.

The chain has TRBV6-6 and TRBJ2-5, with D maybe TRBD2 (5 bases). This CDR3 is 15 amino acids long. CDR1 is MNHNY and CDR2 is SVGAGI in the germline V gene (reference sequence). V shed 5 bases and J shed 5 bases, with 18 bases lying between them. CDR3 nucleotide sequence: TGTGCCAGCAGTACCCCCCGGGGATGGTGGGAGACCCAGTACTTC. This encodes CASSTPRGWWETQYF.

This sequence joins TRBV6-1 and TRBJ2-3; 9 nucleotides align to TRBD2. This CDR3 region has 15 residues. V dropped 9 bases and J dropped 2; count of bases not matched to a gene: 9. Germline CDR1 is MNHNS and CDR2 is SASEGT. The CDR3 spells CASPATSGITDTQYF. DNA of the CDR3: TGTGCCAGTCCCGCGACTAGCGGTATCACAGATACGCAGTATTTT.

This chain links TRBV5-4 with TRBJ2-7; the D gene is possibly TRBD1 (5 bases). Deletions cut 6 bases from V and 5 bases from J, with 18 bases between. CDR3 size: 14 residues. The germline CDR1 and CDR2 sequences are SGHNT and YYREEE (reference sequence). CDR3 DNA: TGTGCCAGCAACCTATGGGGCTCCCCGAACGAGCAGTACTTC. Translating gives CASNLWGSPNEQYF.

J is TRBJ2-7 and V is TRBV6-1, with TRBD1 matching over 9 bases. This CDR3 is 14 amino acids long. The V gene end was trimmed by 6 bases and the J gene end by 4 bases; junction bases not matched to a gene: 7. The germline V gene encodes CDR1 MNHNS and CDR2 SASEGT. CDR3 DNA sequence: TGTGCCAGCAGCCGGACTGGGACAGGGTACGAGCAGTACTTC. It yields the protein CASSRTGTGYEQYF.

This clone occurred a few times. V is TRBV28 and J is TRBJ2-7; 10 bases line up with TRBD1. The junction had 14 bases not matched to a gene; V was cut back by 5 bases and J by 4 bases. Germline assignment: CDR1 MDHEN and CDR2 SYDVKM. The CDR3 extends over 17 amino acids. The CDR3 DNA reads as TGTGCCAGCAGTGCTTTGGGGGGACAGGGGATTCGATACGAGCAGTACTTC. Its translation: CASSALGGQGIRYEQYF.

The chain recombines TRBV6-1 with TRBJ2-2, with 11 bases identical to TRBD2. CDR3 length equals 16 residues. Per the germline V gene, CDR1 is MNHNS and CDR2 is SASEGT. V lost 2 bases to trimming and J lost 9 bases; unmatched junction nucleotides: 8. The CDR3 sequence: CASSESLAGGPRELFF. CDR3 DNA sequence: TGTGCCAGCAGTGAATCTTTAGCGGGAGGGCCCCGGGAGCTGTTTTTT.

In DNA form, the CDR3 reads TGTGCCAGCACCCCGGTGGCAGGGGGGAATCAGCCCCAGCATTTT. Its protein is CASTPVAGGNQPQHF. The chain couples TRBV27 to TRBJ1-5; 7 positions match TRBD1. The trim removed 7 bases at V and 4 bases at J, leaving 10 bases unmatched. The CDR3 spans 15 residues. Germline CDR1 MNHEY, CDR2 SMNVEV (reference sequence).

This clone was found a few times. This rearrangement joins TRBV30 to TRBJ1-1; D call uncertain. Trimming cost V 1 base and J 2 bases, with 26 bases left between them. Germline assignment: CDR1 GTSNPN and CDR2 SVGIG (reference sequence). The CDR3 length is 19 residues. Here the CDR3 DNA reads TGTGCCTGGAGTGGGGCTTCGGTCAGGTCCCCCTCACAAAACACTGAAGCTTTCTTT. Encoded protein: CAWSGASVRSPSQNTEAFF.

This rearrangement joins TRBV7-8 to TRBJ1-3; TRBD1 matches 8 bases. V lost 1 base, J lost 4 bases, and 0 bases stayed unmatched. Germline V gives CDR1 SGHVS, CDR2 FQNEAQ. The CDR3 has 14 residues. The CDR3 DNA is TGTGCCAGCAGCTTAGGGACAGGGGGAAACACCATATATTTT. Protein sequence: CASSLGTGGNTIYF.

In its sample, this clone was seen a few times. The gene calls are TRBV2 and TRBJ2-7, with 9 bases fitting TRBD1. Germline CDR1 and CDR2: SNHLY and FYNNEI. V lost 4 bases and J lost 3; bases outside the gene matches: 7. The CDR3 has 15 amino acids. The CDR3 DNA follows: TGTGCCAGCAGTGCACACTGGACAGGGGTCTACGAGCAGTACTTC. Residues: CASSAHWTGVYEQYF.

This chain uses TRBV30 with TRBJ2-5; 7 nucleotides align to TRBD2. Trimming cost V 5 bases and J 2 bases; bases outside gene matches: 8. The germline V gene encodes CDR1 GTSNPN and CDR2 SVGIG (reference sequence). This CDR3 contains 14 residues. CDR3 protein: CAWARASGQETQYF. CDR3 DNA: TGTGCCTGGGCCCGGGCTAGCGGACAAGAGACCCAGTACTTC.

A few counts support this clone. The J gene is TRBJ2-7, the V gene TRBV6-1, with a tentative D call TRBD2 (5 bases). Germline lookup yields CDR1 MNHNS and CDR2 SASEGT. This CDR3 has 14 amino acids. With 7 bases removed from V and 0 bases from J, the gap between germline ends came to 13 bases. The chain's CDR3 is CASTITGSSYEQYF. CDR3 DNA sequence: TGTGCCAGCACCATTACGGGAAGCTCCTACGAGCAGTACTTC.

The gene calls are TRBV19 and TRBJ2-2, with TRBD1 matching over 7 bases. Germline V gives CDR1 LNHDA, CDR2 SQIVND (reference sequence). The CDR3 is made up of 16 amino acids. Germline trimming cut 5 bases from V and 3 bases from J; bases unmatched to any gene: 9. In DNA, the CDR3 is TGTGCCAGTAGTCCCTGGACAGGAAGGGACACCGGGGAGCTGTTTTTT. Amino acid sequence: CASSPWTGRDTGELFF.

The genes are TRBV28 and TRBJ1-2; 10 bases are a match to TRBD1. The CDR3 loop spans 14 amino acids. The V and J ends lost 6 bases and 4 bases, in that order; junction bases with no gene match: 5. Germline V gene lookup returns CDR1 MDHEN and CDR2 SYDVKM. The CDR3 coding sequence is TGTGCCAGCAGGGGGACAGGGGAGGTCTATGGCTACACCTTC. The encoded protein is CASRGTGEVYGYTF.

J is TRBJ2-1 and V is TRBV15, with 8 bases that match TRBD2. Germline V CDR1 and CDR2: LNHNV, YYDKDF (reference sequence). The CDR3 contains 15 residues. V lost 6 bases, J lost 6 bases, and 10 bases stayed unmatched. The CDR3 sequence is CATSVGGSGTNEQFF. In DNA, the CDR3 is TGTGCCACCAGTGTGGGAGGTAGCGGGACCAATGAGCAGTTCTTC. Full variable domain (outside the CDR3, taken from reference TRBV15 and TRBJ2-1): DAMVIQNPRYQVTQFGKPVTLSCSQTLNHNVMYWYQQKSSQAPKLLFHYYDKDFNNEADTPDNFQSRRPNTSFCFLDIRSPGLGDTAMYLCATSVGGSGTNEQFFGPGTRLTVL.

The chain joins TRBV6-5 to TRBJ1-6; tentative D call: TRBD1 (5 bases). CDR3 size: 14 residues. The V end lost 4 bases, the J end lost 4 bases, and 8 bases lay between the germline ends. Germline-derived CDR1 and CDR2 are MNHEY and SVGAGI. The CDR3 spells CASSWGLYNSPLHF. In nucleotides, the CDR3 is TGTGCCAGCAGTTGGGGACTGTATAATTCACCCCTCCACTTT.

The V call is TRBV18, the J call TRBJ1-4; TRBD1 agrees at 10 bases. Germline V lookup: CDR1 KGHSH, CDR2 LQKENI. This CDR3 comprises 17 residues. The ends lost 0 bases at V and 5 bases at J; junction bases unmatched: 6. In DNA, the CDR3 is TGTGCCAGCTCACCACCCGGTCCGGGACAGGGGAATGAAAAACTGTTTTTT. It specifies CASSPPGPGQGNEKLFF.

The genes are TRBV11-2 and TRBJ2-1; TRBD2 aligns across 13 bases. Trimming cost V 1 base and J 1 base; bases outside gene matches: 1. CDR1 and CDR2 (germline): SGHAT, FQNNGV. CDR3 length: 17 amino acids. CDR3 bases: TGTGCCAGCAGCTTAGGGACTAGCGGGAGTTCCTACAATGAGCAGTTCTTC. This codes for CASSLGTSGSSYNEQFF.

This clone has only a few counts. Other DNA sequences from this sample encode an identical CDR3 as well. V is TRBV5-1 and J is TRBJ2-3; 10 positions agree with TRBD2. This CDR3 is 16 amino acids long. Per germline, CDR1 SGHRS and CDR2 YFSETQ. V dropped 3 bases and J dropped 2; count of bases not matched to a gene: 6. This CDR3 is CASSSGLAELTDTQYF. The CDR3 nucleotides read TGCGCCAGCAGCTCCGGACTAGCGGAGCTCACAGATACGCAGTATTTT.

The rearrangement joins TRBV5-1 to TRBJ1-1, with TRBD1 matching 7 bases. Losses at the gene ends were 4 bases for V and 4 bases for J; bases not matched to a gene: 4. The CDR3 consists of 13 residues. Germline CDR1 is SGHRS and CDR2 is YFSETQ. The CDR3 protein is CASSTTGPTEAFF. The CDR3 DNA is TGCGCCAGCAGCACGACAGGGCCCACTGAAGCTTTCTTT.

J is TRBJ1-2 and V is TRBV5-4, with TRBD1 matching over 9 bases. J was trimmed by 2 bases and V by 4 bases; bases with no gene match: 3. Germline loops: CDR1 SGHNT, CDR2 YYREEE (reference sequence). The CDR3 spans 14 residues. CDR3 sequence reads: CASSQTGGNYGYTF. CDR3 bases: TGTGCCAGCAGCCAAACAGGGGGCAACTATGGCTACACCTTC.

The chain uses TRBV7-2 and TRBJ1-1, with TRBD1 matching over 7 bases. CDR1 SGHTA and CDR2 FQGNSA come from the germline V gene. The CDR3 covers 15 residues. V lost 1 base to trimming and J lost 1 base; unmatched junction nucleotides: 3. In nucleotides, the CDR3 is TGTGCCAGCAGCTTAGTTTGGACAGGGAACACTGAAGCTTTCTTT. It specifies CASSLVWTGNTEAFF.

The rearrangement uses TRBV5-4 and TRBJ1-6; TRBD1 agrees at 8 bases. After removal of 3 bases from V and 12 bases from J, the junction contained 14 bases not matched to a gene. From germline, CDR1 is SGHNT and CDR2 YYREEE (reference sequence). The CDR3 sequence is 16 residues long. This CDR3 is CASSSDLDRVNGPLHF. The DNA of the CDR3 is TGTGCCAGCAGCTCCGATTTGGACAGGGTGAATGGACCCCTCCACTTT.